Below, 20 T cell receptor beta chains from the same sample are listed, as sequenced in a study of blood T cell repertoires in COVID-19. Sequenced by immunoSEQ multiplex PCR; TCRdb stores in-frame clones only, minus some. The table records 25,000 to 35,000 clones, roughly nine tenths of them present only once. Material: peripheral blood. These receptors came from a human donor in a cohort sampled during active COVID-19.

The sample holds one count of this clone. The rearrangement joins TRBV4-1 to TRBJ2-1, with 9 nucleotides matching TRBD2. The germline V gene encodes CDR1 MGHRA and CDR2 YSYEKL. V lost 6 bases, J lost 0 bases, and 6 bases stayed unmatched. CDR3 length: 16 residues. The CDR3 protein is CASRTLAGFSYNEQFF. CDR3 DNA: TGCGCCAGCAGGACACTAGCGGGTTTCTCCTACAATGAGCAGTTCTTC.

V usage is TRBV3-1 (or the pseudogene TRBV3-2) and J usage is TRBJ2-5, with 11 bases identical to TRBD2. The J segment lost 2 bases and the V segment lost 6 bases, leaving 5 bases of the junction unmatched. This CDR3 contains 15 residues. Germline V gives CDR1 LGHDT, CDR2 YNNKEL (reference sequence). CDR3 nucleotides: TGTGCCAGCAGGTCCGGGACTAGCGGACAAGAGACCCAGTACTTC. Translation: CASRSGTSGQETQYF.

V and J are TRBV30 and TRBJ1-4, with D uncertain. CDR3 length: 13 residues. The germline CDR1 and CDR2 sequences are GTSNPN and SVGIG (reference sequence). Trimming stripped 1 base from V and 5 bases from J, with 8 bases between. Here the CDR3 reads CAWSDAPNEKLFF. The CDR3 nucleotides read TGTGCCTGGAGTGACGCGCCAAATGAAAAACTGTTTTTT.

The rearrangement links TRBV7-2 to TRBJ2-2; 8 bases fit TRBD2. V was pared by 1 base and J by 7 bases, with 11 bases of the junction left unmatched. From germline, CDR1 is SGHTA and CDR2 FQGNSA. This CDR3 is 17 amino acids long. CDR3 region: CASSLERGKRGNGELFF. CDR3 nucleotide sequence: TGTGCCAGCAGCTTAGAAAGGGGAAAGCGGGGGAACGGGGAGCTGTTTTTT. The full variable domain, completed using reference TRBV7-2 and TRBJ2-2, is GAGVSQSPSNKVTEKGKDVELRCDPISGHTALYWYRQSLGQGLEFLIYFQGNSAPDKSGLPSDRFSAERTGGSVSTLTIQRTQQEDSAVYLCASSLERGKRGNGELFFGEGSRLTVL.

The chain is built from TRBV18 and TRBJ1-1, with D perhaps TRBD1 (5 bases). CDR1 is KGHSH, CDR2 LQKENI, per germline. The CDR3 contains 16 residues. Between the trimmed V and J ends, which lost 5 bases and 2 bases, there was a span of 18 bases. The chain's CDR3 is CASSSGLRQSNTEAFF. The CDR3 nucleotides are TGTGCCAGCTCAAGTGGGTTAAGACAGTCAAACACTGAAGCTTTCTTT.

The rearrangement uses TRBV27 and TRBJ2-7; a weak D match, TRBD2 (5 bases). With 5 bases removed from V and 3 bases from J, the gap between germline ends came to 11 bases. The CDR3 contains 13 residues. Germline values: CDR1 MNHEY, CDR2 SMNVEV (reference sequence). CDR3 sequence reads: CASSPRSGYEQYV. The CDR3 coding sequence is TGTGCCAGCAGTCCGCGGAGCGGCTACGAGCAGTACGTC.

V gene TRBV6-6 combines with J gene TRBJ2-7, with 8 bases lining up with TRBD1. The germline gives CDR1 MNHNY, CDR2 SVGAGI (reference sequence). CDR3 length: 16 amino acids. V was clipped by 3 bases and J by 4 bases; unmatched bases: 11. The CDR3 nucleotides read TGTGCCAGCAGTTATCATCTTGGGACAGGCGGATACGAGCAGTACGTC. Its translation: CASSYHLGTGGYEQYV.

The sample holds one count of this clone. This chain uses TRBV6-5 with TRBJ2-4; TRBD1 might be the D (6 bases). The V end was cut by 8 bases, the J end by 3 bases, with 11 bases between. The germline V gene has CDR1 MNHEY and CDR2 SVGAGI. This CDR3 has 13 residues. CDR3 sequence reads: CASAETGKNIQYF. The DNA for the CDR3 is TGTGCCAGCGCCGAGACAGGCAAAAACATTCAGTACTTC.

The V call is TRBV7-2, the J call TRBJ2-5; TRBD2 is a possible D gene (6 bases). The CDR3 totals 17 residues. V lost 2 bases and J lost 5, with 21 bases in between. Germline-derived CDR1 and CDR2 are SGHTA and FQGNSA. Written as DNA, the CDR3 is TGTGCCAGCAGCTTACTACTAGCCTTTCAGATAGAGGAGACCCAGTACTTC. Residues: CASSLLLAFQIEETQYF.

The gene calls are TRBV9 and TRBJ2-3; 11 positions agree with TRBD2. The trim removed 0 bases at V and 6 bases at J, leaving 6 bases unmatched. Germline CDR1 SGDLS, CDR2 YYNGEE. This CDR3 is 16 amino acids long. DNA for the CDR3: TGTGCCAGCAGCGTAGAGTCTAGCGGGAGGTACGATACGCAGTATTTT. It yields the protein CASSVESSGRYDTQYF.

V and J are TRBV7-2 and TRBJ2-3; D ambiguous. The CDR3 has 13 amino acids. CDR1 and CDR2 (germline): SGHTA, FQGNSA. V lost 5 bases and J lost 3, with 9 bases in between. This chain's CDR3 is CASSLYETDTQYF. The CDR3 nucleotides are TGTGCCAGCAGCCTATATGAGACAGATACGCAGTATTTT. Filled out from reference TRBV7-2 and TRBJ2-3, the complete variable domain reads GAGVSQSPSNKVTEKGKDVELRCDPISGHTALYWYRQSLGQGLEFLIYFQGNSAPDKSGLPSDRFSAERTGGSVSTLTIQRTQQEDSAVYLCASSLYETDTQYFGPGTRLTVL.

This chain uses TRBV11-3 with TRBJ2-2; TRBD2 matches 7 bases. The CDR3 is 20 amino acids. CDR1 is SGHNT, CDR2 YENEEA, per germline. Unmatched junction bases numbered 17, after V lost 1 base and J lost 3 bases. DNA of the CDR3: TGTGCCAGCAGCTTAGCACCGGATGACGGGGGAGGGTGGGACACCGGGGAGCTGTTTTTT. Translated, it gives CASSLAPDDGGGWDTGELFF.

V is TRBV7-2 and J is TRBJ1-3, with D perhaps matching TRBD1 (5 bases). The germline gives CDR1 SGHTA, CDR2 FQGNSA. The CDR3 totals 14 residues. V was trimmed by 5 bases and J by 4 bases, leaving 12 bases between them. CDR3 DNA: TGTGCCAGCAGCCTTACAGGAGGGGGAAACACCATATATTTT. Its protein product is CASSLTGGGNTIYF.

The V gene is TRBV28, the J gene TRBJ1-1; no clear D. The CDR3 extends over 14 amino acids. The V gene lost 3 bases and the J gene lost 1 base, with 9 bases spanning the gap. Germline V gene data show CDR1 as MDHEN and CDR2 as SYDVKM. This chain's CDR3 is CASSFLLPNTEAFF. Written as DNA, the CDR3 is TGTGCCAGCAGTTTTCTTCTCCCGAACACTGAAGCTTTCTTT.

The chain joins TRBV29-1 to TRBJ1-2, with 11 bases that match TRBD1. The CDR3 is made up of 17 amino acids. Germline V CDR1 and CDR2: SQVTM, ANQGSEA. The junction had 13 bases not matched to a gene; V was cut back by 3 bases and J by 4 bases. CDR3: CSVEAPVGTGGSYGYTF. CDR3 DNA sequence: TGCAGCGTTGAGGCCCCTGTCGGGACAGGGGGTAGCTATGGCTACACCTTC.

This clone has more than one count but fewer than ten. The CDR3 loop reads CASSSQGPTNTGELFF. In DNA, the CDR3 is TGTGCCAGCAGCTCACAGGGGCCCACGAACACCGGGGAGCTGTTTTTT. The rearrangement uses TRBV2 and TRBJ2-2; 7 bases are a match to TRBD1. Germline lookup yields CDR1 SNHLY and CDR2 FYNNEI. J was trimmed by 0 bases and V by 6 bases; bases with no gene match: 7. This CDR3 has 16 amino acids.

This rearrangement joins TRBV6-6 to TRBJ1-4; the D is unclear. The germline V gene has CDR1 MNHNY and CDR2 SVGAGI (reference sequence). The CDR3 spans 13 residues. V was pared by 5 bases and J by 7 bases, with 11 bases between. The CDR3 DNA follows: TGTGCCAGCAGTCCCATAGTTGGTGAAAAACTGTTTTTT. Its translation is CASSPIVGEKLFF.

As DNA, the CDR3 is TGTGCCAGCAGCGCCGACAGGAAAATCTACGAGCAGTACGTC. Protein product: CASSADRKIYEQYV. The rearrangement uses TRBV9 and TRBJ2-7, with D tentatively TRBD1 (6 bases). The germline CDR1 and CDR2 sequences are SGDLS and YYNGEE. The CDR3 is 14 residues long. Trimming stripped 3 bases from V and 3 bases from J, with 13 bases between.

This chain links TRBV19 with TRBJ1-2; D not resolved. CDR1 LNHDA and CDR2 SQIVND come from the germline V gene (reference sequence). Trimming left V 11 bases short and J 8 bases short, with 21 bases between. The length of the CDR3 is 13 residues. In DNA form, the CDR3 reads TGTGCCGTGCGCACCGGGAGCCTAAGGGGCTACACCTTC. Its protein product is CAVRTGSLRGYTF.

The chain joins TRBV6-6 to TRBJ1-1; D remains ambiguous. Germline CDR1 reads MNHNY; CDR2 reads SVGAGI (reference sequence). With 3 bases removed from V and 6 bases from J, the gap between germline ends came to 8 bases. This CDR3 is 12 amino acids long. The CDR3 is CASSYPEAEAFF. DNA of the CDR3: TGTGCCAGCAGTTATCCCGAGGCTGAAGCTTTCTTT.